Following are 2 T cell receptor beta chains from one sample sequenced in a study of OX40 agonist ivuxolimab in advanced cancers. Some clones are missing from TCRdb's copy, which holds only in-frame ones; the method was immunoSEQ multiplex PCR. The sample holds about 40,000 clones, about 80% seen once. The source material was CD4+ or CD8+ T cells sorted from blood, sampled in a trial of the OX40 agonist ivuxolimab. The receptors stem from an adult with an advanced solid tumor such as melanoma, head and neck, liver or kidney cancer.

The chain recombines TRBV6-4 with TRBJ2-3, with 7 bases aligning to TRBD2. The germline gives CDR1 MRHNA, CDR2 SNTAGT. V was pared by 6 bases and J by 5 bases, with 8 bases of the junction left unmatched. The CDR3 spans 14 residues. The CDR3 is CASRSHGEGDTQYF. The CDR3 coding sequence is TGTGCCAGCAGAAGTCACGGGGAGGGAGATACGCAGTATTTT.

This chain joins TRBV7-8 and TRBJ2-5; 10 bases line up with TRBD2. V shed 5 bases and J 4 bases; nucleotides not matched to a gene: 10. Germline V CDR1 and CDR2: SGHVS, FQNEAQ. There are 16 residues in the CDR3. The CDR3 region has the DNA TGTGCCAGCAGCCCCATAGCGGGAGGTGTACGAGAGACCCAGTACTTC. This sequence encodes CASSPIAGGVRETQYF. Full variable domain (remainder filled in from reference TRBV7-8 and TRBJ2-5): GAGVSQSPRYKVAKRGQDVALRCDPISGHVSLFWYQQALGQGPEFLTYFQNEAQLDKSGLPSDRFFAERPEGSVSTLKIQRTQQEDSAVYLCASSPIAGGVRETQYFGPGTRLLVL.